This T cell receptor beta chain was identified during a study of shared T cell receptors in the human thymus. There are a few counts of this clone. Generated by immunoSEQ multiplex PCR, the TCRdb table keeps only in-frame clones and is missing some. The sample carries 63,000 or so clones, over 90% recorded once. The V segment lost 4 bases and the J segment 5 bases; nucleotides outside the gene matches: 18. In germline, CDR1 is SGHNT, CDR2 YYREEE (reference sequence). This CDR3 region has 19 residues. The origin of this receptor is a human donor. The gene calls are TRBV5-4 and TRBJ2-1; 10 nucleotides align to TRBD2. Sequencing input: thymocytes. The CDR3 DNA sequence: TGTGCCAGCAGCCTATTTGTCTGGGAGCCACTAGCGGGGAACAATGAGCAGTTCTTC. Protein: CASSLFVWEPLAGNNEQFF.